A selection of T cell receptor beta chains follows, all from one sample in a study of CXCR3-negative and CXCR3-positive naive CD8 T cells. From the 5' RACE reads, TCRdb lists one entry per CDR3 protein and no DNA. The sample spans approximately 8,800 distinct CDR3 sequences; the ten largest clones claim roughly 2%. Sequences were obtained from naive CXCR3+ CD8+ T cells from blood. The origin of the receptors is a human donor in good health. Some clones in this sample may be carry-over from other donors' samples. The CDR3 runs from the conserved cysteine through the conserved F or W. Each record gives: J gene, V gene, clone size, CDR3 protein. For some rows the clone size is stated as once, few or many, or as a class when expanded; others skip it.

TRBJ2-7,TRBV29-1,medium-sized,CSAHQGYEQYF
TRBJ2-7,TRBV28,.,CASSPLSGNSYEQYF
TRBJ2-5,TRBV11-2,.,CASSLIRSTETQYF
TRBJ1-4,TRBV4-2,medium-sized,CASSQGQGADNEKLFF
TRBJ2-1,TRBV29-1,.,CSVEEVTYNEQFF
TRBJ2-1,TRBV5-1,.,CASSFSYRGNEQFF
TRBJ2-7,TRBV29-1,medium-sized,CSVEVGTGAPSF
TRBJ2-7,TRBV3-1,medium-sized,CASSQVSQAYEQYF
TRBJ1-4,TRBV12-3/TRBV12-4,.,CASSFGGQGQGLF
TRBJ2-1,TRBV2,medium-sized,CARTGQGASDEQFF
TRBJ2-4,TRBV11-2,.,CASSSGASKNIQYF
TRBJ2-5,TRBV7-6,.,CASSLVGAWEGPQETQYF
TRBJ2-5,TRBV10-3,medium-sized,CAISDPGQVEETQYF
TRBJ2-5,TRBV29-1,medium-sized,CSVDLSGLETQYF
TRBJ2-3,TRBV6-5,.,CASSYGGPDTQYF
TRBJ2-5,TRBV7-9,.,CASSQGLQETQYF
TRBJ2-7,TRBV10-3,medium-sized,CAISQGALSYEQYF
TRBJ2-7,TRBV2,.,CASSDVGDEQYF
TRBJ1-1,TRBV28,medium-sized,CASSLMAGASNTEAFF
TRBJ2-5,TRBV29-1,.,CSVEGGSDEETQYF
TRBJ2-2,TRBV3-1,medium-sized,CASSQDLTGELFF
TRBJ1-2,TRBV14,.,CASSPGPIYGYTF
TRBJ2-7,TRBV4-2,.,CASSQDLSGAAYEQYF
TRBJ1-1,TRBV7-9,.,CASSLSLGMNTEAFF
TRBJ2-7,TRBV12-5,.,CASGPSVDEQYF
TRBJ2-1,TRBV19,.,CASSGTTAYNEQFF
TRBJ2-2,TRBV19,medium-sized,CASSTTHSGRANTGELFF